The 16 T cell receptor beta chains in this list originate from one sample, sequenced in a study of Ad26.COV2.S vaccination and SARS-CoV-2 variants. Documented treatment: roughly 18 received Ad26.COV2.S at low or high dose, single or two shots; five or six received placebo; per-sample allocation not given. All samples were drawn on day 63, counting from the first vaccine or placebo injection. Profiled with immunoSEQ multiplex PCR; TCRdb holds only in-frame clones, not every one. The repertoire holds around 450,000 clones, with 89% as singletons. The sequences come from peripheral blood, collected in a trial of Ad26.COV2.S vaccine versus placebo. The source of these receptors is a person aged 18-60 years who received the Ad26.COV2.S COVID-19 vaccine or a placebo.

This chain uses TRBV11-3 with TRBJ1-2; D is undetermined. Trimming removed 1 base from V and 10 bases from J, with 16 bases in between. CDR1 and CDR2 (germline): SGHNT, YENEEA. This CDR3 has 14 residues. CDR3: CASSLADERDDYTF. CDR3 nucleotide sequence: TGTGCCAGCAGCTTAGCCGACGAGCGGGATGACTACACCTTC. Filled out from reference TRBV11-3 and TRBJ1-2, the complete variable domain reads EAGVVQSPRYKIIEKKQPVAFWCNPISGHNTLYWYLQNLGQGPELLIRYENEEAVDDSQLPKDRFSAERLKGVDSTLKIQPAELGDSAVYLCASSLADERDDYTFGSGTRLTVV.

This clone was found a few times. The CDR3 loop is CATSDGGIQNTIYF. As DNA, the CDR3 is TGTGCCACCAGTGATGGGGGAATTCAAAACACCATATATTTT. This chain joins TRBV24-1 and TRBJ1-3, with D maybe TRBD1 (5 bases). V lost 3 bases and J lost 6, with 11 bases in between. The CDR3 covers 14 residues. Germline V CDR1 and CDR2: KGHDR, SFDVKD.

The rearrangement links TRBV10-3 to TRBJ2-1, with 8 bases identical to TRBD2. The CDR3 is 14 amino acids. V was pared by 6 bases and J by 0 bases, with 1 base of the junction left unmatched. Germline V gives CDR1 ENHRY, CDR2 SYGVKD. The CDR3 here is CAIRAGGSYNEQFF. CDR3 DNA: TGTGCCATCAGGGCGGGAGGCTCCTACAATGAGCAGTTCTTC.

J is TRBJ2-3 and V is TRBV9, with 8 bases lining up with TRBD1. Germline V gene lookup returns CDR1 SGDLS and CDR2 YYNGEE. CDR3 length: 16 amino acids. The J segment lost 2 bases and the V segment lost 4 bases, leaving 9 bases of the junction unmatched. The CDR3 DNA reads TGTGCCAGCAGCCCCAGGACAGGGTGGATCACAGATACGCAGTATTTT. Protein product: CASSPRTGWITDTQYF.

The chain joins TRBV4-3 to TRBJ1-1, with D possibly TRBD1 on 5 matching bases. The CDR3 is made up of 15 amino acids. Between the trimmed V and J ends, which lost 3 bases and 3 bases, there was a span of 14 bases. CDR1 and CDR2 (germline): LGHNA, YSLEER. The CDR3 loop is CASSQVNRGDTEAFF. As DNA, the CDR3 is TGCGCCAGCAGCCAGGTGAACAGAGGGGACACTGAAGCTTTCTTT.

The V call is TRBV6-5, the J call TRBJ1-2; D unclear. This CDR3 is 15 amino acids long. Trimming pared 7 bases from V and 2 bases from J, leaving 17 bases between. CDR1 MNHEY and CDR2 SVGAGI come from the germline V gene. The CDR3 is CASKVTMGWNYGYTF. CDR3 nucleotides: TGTGCCAGCAAAGTTACTATGGGTTGGAACTATGGCTACACCTTC.

The V and J genes are TRBV12-3 or TRBV12-4 and TRBJ1-1; the match to TRBD1 covers 9 bases. The CDR3 totals 13 residues. The junction had 3 bases not matched to a gene; V was cut back by 5 bases and J by 5 bases. This CDR3 is CASSGQGKTEAFF. CDR3 coding DNA: TGTGCCAGCAGTGGACAGGGGAAGACTGAAGCTTTCTTT.

The chain carries TRBV18 and TRBJ1-1; D not certain. Germline V lookup: CDR1 KGHSH, CDR2 LQKENI. The germline V and J ends were trimmed by 3 bases and 7 bases, with 15 bases remaining between them. The CDR3 is made up of 14 amino acids. CDR3 residues: CASSPQQARSEAFF. DNA for the CDR3: TGTGCCAGCTCACCGCAGCAGGCGAGAAGTGAAGCTTTCTTT. Supplemented by reference TRBV18 and TRBJ1-1, the full variable domain reads NAGVMQNPRHLVRRRGQEARLRCSPMKGHSHVYWYRQLPEEGLKFMVYLQKENIIDESGMPKERFSAEFPKEGPSILRIQQVVRGDSAAYFCASSPQQARSEAFFGQGTRLTVV.

This clone was detected only a few times. This sequence joins TRBV5-6 and TRBJ1-5; D possibly corresponds to TRBD1 (6 bases). CDR1 and CDR2 (germline): SGHDT, YYEEEE. The V gene lost 1 base and the J gene lost 5 bases, with 16 bases spanning the gap. The CDR3 covers 16 residues. The CDR3 protein is CASSLSARGGDQPQHF. CDR3 DNA sequence: TGTGCCAGCAGCTTGTCAGCCAGGGGAGGGGATCAGCCCCAGCATTTT. The full variable domain, its missing parts supplied by reference TRBV5-6 and TRBJ1-5, is DAGVTQSPTHLIKTRGQQVTLRCSPKSGHDTVSWYQQALGQGPQFIFQYYEEEERQRGNFPDRFSGHQFPNYSSELNVNALLLGDSALYLCASSLSARGGDQPQHFGDGTRLSIL.

The genes are TRBV13 and TRBJ1-4; TRBD1 is a possible D gene (6 bases). The CDR3 extends over 16 amino acids. From germline, CDR1 is PRHDT and CDR2 FYEKMQ (reference sequence). Trimming pared 5 bases from V and 0 bases from J, leaving 13 bases between. The CDR3 reads CASSPSRQATNEKLFF. In nucleotides, the CDR3 is TGTGCCAGCAGCCCTTCGAGACAGGCAACTAATGAAAAACTGTTTTTT.

J is TRBJ1-3 and V is TRBV29-1; D unresolved. The CDR3 covers 15 residues. V gave up 7 bases and J gave up 0 bases, with 16 bases separating them. Per germline, CDR1 SQVTM and CDR2 ANQGSEA. For the CDR3, the DNA is TGCAGCGCCCGACTGGGGAGCAACTCTGGAAACACCATATATTTT. Protein product: CSARLGSNSGNTIYF.

In its sample, this clone was seen a few times. The CDR3 bases are TGTGCCAGCAGTTACGCCTTTGGTTCACCCCTCCACTTT. It translates to CASSYAFGSPLHF. The chain employs TRBV6-2 or TRBV6-3 and TRBJ1-6, with no clear D. Germline-derived CDR1 and CDR2 are MNHEY and SVGEGT. Trimming shortened V by 2 bases and J by 9 bases, and 8 bases separated the two germline ends. The CDR3 sequence is 13 residues long.

This clone was counted between two and nine times. The genes are TRBV29-1 and TRBJ2-1; 12 positions match TRBD1. Germline CDR1 reads SQVTM; CDR2 reads ANQGSEA. V gave up 3 bases and J gave up 7 bases; unmatched junction bases: 1. CDR3 length equals 13 residues. The DNA of the CDR3 is TGCAGCGTTGAGGGACAGGGGGCTAATGAGCAGTTCTTC. Amino acids: CSVEGQGANEQFF.

The V call is TRBV5-1, the J call TRBJ1-4; maybe TRBD1 (5 bases). The V gene's germline CDR1 is SGHRS and CDR2 YFSETQ. Trimming cost V 0 bases and J 6 bases, with 21 bases left between them. The CDR3 contains 18 residues. Here the CDR3 DNA reads TGCGCCAGCAGCTTGGACCCAGTCTTGCGGAGGGGTCATGAAAAACTGTTTTTT. This sequence encodes CASSLDPVLRRGHEKLFF.

This clone appeared once. The J gene is TRBJ2-3, the V gene TRBV18; D gene ambiguous. The CDR3 has 15 residues. Trimming removed 4 bases at V and 3 bases at J, with 14 bases between. CDR1 is KGHSH, CDR2 LQKENI, per germline. CDR3 DNA: TGTGCCAGCTCACGATCCCGAGGACCTACAGATACGCAGTATTTT. It codes for CASSRSRGPTDTQYF.

V gene TRBV9 combines with J gene TRBJ1-4; D not certain. The V end was cut by 4 bases, the J end by 0 bases, with 7 bases between. Germline V gene data show CDR1 as SGDLS and CDR2 as YYNGEE. This CDR3 spans 14 amino acids. As DNA, the CDR3 is TGTGCCAGCAGCCCCGCGGCAACTAATGAAAAACTGTTTTTT. Protein product: CASSPAATNEKLFF.